This T cell receptor beta chain derives from a study of tumor and adjacent non-tumor tissue in lung cancer. Across the study: Histology: 12 adenocarcinoma, a couple of squamous cell carcinoma, 1 small cell lung cancer. Stage I to III disease affected ten to eleven men and roughly five women aged about 30 to 85. Study observations and caveats: Significantly higher TCR diversity was found in tumor than normal lung.

A remark on this clonotype: Its antigen is unidentified. Compared with germline, one end of the junction differs, possibly owing to a read error.

This sample's RNA came from whole unsorted tissue. Between August and November 2014, newly diagnosed, chemotherapy-naive lung cancer patients underwent thoracic surgery in China. TCRbeta libraries were built with three rounds of nested PCR, modified from ARM-PCR. TCRdb processed the multiplex PCR reads anew with MiXCR; each CDR3 protein has one entry. Among fewer than 85,000 distinct CDR3 sequences, around 73% were seen once, and the ten largest hold approximately 30%. CDR3 length: 13 residues. Germline CDR1 and CDR2: MNHNS and SASEGT. The TCR was taken from a man aged 55 to 70 with non-small cell lung cancer. The chain joins TRBV6-1 to TRBJ1-5; no definite D call. Sample: lung tumor tissue. CDR3 nucleotide sequence: TGTGCCAGCAGACGGGCCGGTGTCTGGTCCCAACATTTT. Translation: CASRRAGVWSQHF.